This entry features one TCR beta chain sequence. As yet, its antigen is unknown. This sample is drawn from a study of T cells in Graves' hyperthyroidism and ophthalmopathy. Study outcomes and limitations: The model made its ophthalmopathy prediction, and onset followed a median about 6.8 months later.

This CDR3 comprises 15 residues. After removal of 2 bases from V and 6 bases from J, the junction contained 8 bases not matched to a gene. Looked up from germline, CDR1 is MNHEY and CDR2 is SVGAGI. RNA transcripts served as the template for amplifying TCR beta CDR3 regions. An initial round of RT-PCR targeting the TCR CDR3 relied on the HTBI primer set. TCRdb fed the multiplex PCR reads into MiXCR, producing one record per CDR3 protein. Of about 550,000 distinct CDR3 sequences listed, around 21% are singletons. Any patient presenting with uncontrolled infection, other autoimmune disease, pregnancy or lactation was left out. Orbital computed tomography, thyroid ultrasound, serum thyroxine and TRAb, and clinical symptoms together informed the diagnoses.

What was sequenced was blood. The rearrangement links TRBV6-5 to TRBJ2-5, with 8 bases identical to TRBD1. The clonotype originates from a young man with Graves' hyperthyroidism. DNA for the CDR3: TGTGCCAGCAGTTACGTTCCAGGGGGCTTGAAGACCCAGTACTTC. Protein product: CASSYVPGGLKTQYF.